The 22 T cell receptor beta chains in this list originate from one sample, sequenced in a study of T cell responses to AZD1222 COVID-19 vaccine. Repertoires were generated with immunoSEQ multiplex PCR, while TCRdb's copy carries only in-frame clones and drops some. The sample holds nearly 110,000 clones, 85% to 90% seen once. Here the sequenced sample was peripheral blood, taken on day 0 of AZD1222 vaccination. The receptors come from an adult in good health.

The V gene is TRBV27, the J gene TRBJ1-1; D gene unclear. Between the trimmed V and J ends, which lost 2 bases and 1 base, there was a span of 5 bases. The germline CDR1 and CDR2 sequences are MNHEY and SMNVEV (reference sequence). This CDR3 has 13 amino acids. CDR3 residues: CASSLRSNTEAFF. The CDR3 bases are TGTGCCAGCAGTTTAAGATCGAACACTGAAGCTTTCTTT.

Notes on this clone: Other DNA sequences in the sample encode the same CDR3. This CDR3 is CASSYSGQGGYGYTF. DNA of the CDR3: TGTGCCAGCAGTTACTCAGGCCAGGGGGGATATGGCTACACCTTC. The chain joins TRBV6-5 to TRBJ1-2; 7 bases line up with TRBD1. This CDR3 is 15 amino acids long. J was trimmed by 5 bases and V by 0 bases; bases with no gene match: 6. CDR1 and CDR2 (germline): MNHEY, SVGAGI.

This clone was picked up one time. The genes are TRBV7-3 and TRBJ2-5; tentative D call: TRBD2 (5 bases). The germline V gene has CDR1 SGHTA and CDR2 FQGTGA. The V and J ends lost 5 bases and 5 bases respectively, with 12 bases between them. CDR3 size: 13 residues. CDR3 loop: CASSPRSGETQYF. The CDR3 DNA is TGTGCCAGCAGCCCGAGATCGGGGGAGACCCAGTACTTC.

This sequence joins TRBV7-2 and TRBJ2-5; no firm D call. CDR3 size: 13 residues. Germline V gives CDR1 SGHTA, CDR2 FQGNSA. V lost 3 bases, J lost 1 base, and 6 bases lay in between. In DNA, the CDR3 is TGTGCCAGCAGCTTGAGTATCCAAGAGACCCAGTACTTC. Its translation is CASSLSIQETQYF.

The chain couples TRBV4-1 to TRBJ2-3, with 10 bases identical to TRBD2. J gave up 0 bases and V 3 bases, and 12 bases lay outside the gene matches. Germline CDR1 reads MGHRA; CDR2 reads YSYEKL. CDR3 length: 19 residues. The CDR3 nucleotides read TGCGCCAGCAGCCACCGTCCGGGACTAGCGCGACCTAGCACAGATACGCAGTATTTT. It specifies CASSHRPGLARPSTDTQYF.

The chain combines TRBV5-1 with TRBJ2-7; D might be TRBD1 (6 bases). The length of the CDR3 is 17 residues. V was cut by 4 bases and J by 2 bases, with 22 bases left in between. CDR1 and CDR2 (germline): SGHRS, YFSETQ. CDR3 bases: TGCGCCAGCAGCCTGGCACAATCGACAGGCCGGGCCTACGAGCAGTACTTC. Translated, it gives CASSLAQSTGRAYEQYF.

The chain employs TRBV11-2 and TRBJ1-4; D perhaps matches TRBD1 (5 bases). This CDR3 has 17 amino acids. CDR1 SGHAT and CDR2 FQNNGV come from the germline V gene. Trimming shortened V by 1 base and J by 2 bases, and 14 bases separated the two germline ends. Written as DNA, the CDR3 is TGTGCCAGCAGCTTAGGATTGGGGGTAGGGACTAATGAAAAACTGTTTTTT. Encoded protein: CASSLGLGVGTNEKLFF.

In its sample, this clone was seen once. The CDR3 DNA reads as TGTGCCAGCAGTTACTCCGGGAGGCCAGGGAACATTCAGTACTTC. Encoded protein: CASSYSGRPGNIQYF. The V call is TRBV6-2 or TRBV6-3, the J call TRBJ2-4; 7 bases line up with TRBD2. The CDR3 length is 15 residues. J lost 7 bases, V lost 0 bases, and 6 bases had no gene match. In germline, CDR1 is MNHEY, CDR2 SVGEGT.

The CDR3 sequence is CASSSGTPRELFF. Written as DNA, the CDR3 is TGTGCCAGCAGTTCCGGGACCCCTAGGGAGCTGTTTTTT. The chain recombines TRBV7-3 with TRBJ2-2; TRBD1 or TRBD2 may be the D gene (5 bases each). The CDR3 length is 13 residues. CDR1 is SGHTA and CDR2 is FQGTGA in the germline V gene. V dropped 6 bases and J dropped 9 bases, with 14 bases sitting between them.

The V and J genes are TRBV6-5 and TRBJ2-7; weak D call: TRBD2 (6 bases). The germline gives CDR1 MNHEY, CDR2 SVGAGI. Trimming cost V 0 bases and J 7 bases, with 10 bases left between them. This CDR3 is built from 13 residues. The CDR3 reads CASSYSPGEEQYF. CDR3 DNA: TGTGCCAGCAGTTACTCACCGGGAGAGGAGCAGTACTTC.

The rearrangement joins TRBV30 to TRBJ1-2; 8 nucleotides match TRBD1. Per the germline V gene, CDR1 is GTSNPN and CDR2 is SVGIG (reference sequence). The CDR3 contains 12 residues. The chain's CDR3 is CAEARGLHGYTF. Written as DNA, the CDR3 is TGTGCGGAAGCCAGGGGGCTTCATGGCTACACCTTC.

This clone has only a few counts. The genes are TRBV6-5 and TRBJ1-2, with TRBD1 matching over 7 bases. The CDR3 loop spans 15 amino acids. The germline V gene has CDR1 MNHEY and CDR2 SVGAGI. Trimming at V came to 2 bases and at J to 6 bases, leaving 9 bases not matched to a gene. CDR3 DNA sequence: TGTGCCAGCAGTTACGCCAGTGGGACAGTTAATGGCTACACCTTC. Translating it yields CASSYASGTVNGYTF.

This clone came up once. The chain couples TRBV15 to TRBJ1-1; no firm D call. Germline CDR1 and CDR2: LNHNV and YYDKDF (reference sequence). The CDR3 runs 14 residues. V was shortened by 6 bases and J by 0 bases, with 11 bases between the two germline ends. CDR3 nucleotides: TGTGCCACCAGAGCACGTAATCTGAACACTGAAGCTTTCTTT. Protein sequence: CATRARNLNTEAFF.

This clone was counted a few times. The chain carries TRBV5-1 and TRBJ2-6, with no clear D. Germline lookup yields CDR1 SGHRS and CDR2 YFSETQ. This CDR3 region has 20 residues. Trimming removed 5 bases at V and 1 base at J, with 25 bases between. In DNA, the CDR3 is TGCGCCAGCAGTTCCTCACCCTACACTCCCGGATCGTCTGGGGCCAACGTCCTGACTTTC. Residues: CASSSSPYTPGSSGANVLTF. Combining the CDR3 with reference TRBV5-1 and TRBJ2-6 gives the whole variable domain KAGVTQTPRYLIKTRGQQVTLSCSPISGHRSVSWYQQTPGQGLQFLFEYFSETQRNKGNFPGRFSGRQFSNSRSEMNVSTLELGDSALYLCASSSSPYTPGSSGANVLTFGAGSRLTVL.

CDR3: CATSILVGELFF. As DNA, the CDR3 is TGTGCCACCAGCATTCTGGTCGGGGAGCTGTTTTTT. The chain has TRBV15 and TRBJ2-2; D uncertain. CDR3 length equals 12 residues. V was shortened by 4 bases and J by 7 bases, with 7 bases between the two germline ends. Germline V gives CDR1 LNHNV, CDR2 YYDKDF (reference sequence).

CDR3 nucleotides: TGTGCCAGCAGTCCTAAGTATAGGGAATTGATCTCCTACAATGAGCAGTTCTTC. It translates to CASSPKYRELISYNEQFF. V gene TRBV21-1 combines with J gene TRBJ2-1. TRBV21-1 is a pseudogene segment. The CDR3 sequence is 18 residues long.

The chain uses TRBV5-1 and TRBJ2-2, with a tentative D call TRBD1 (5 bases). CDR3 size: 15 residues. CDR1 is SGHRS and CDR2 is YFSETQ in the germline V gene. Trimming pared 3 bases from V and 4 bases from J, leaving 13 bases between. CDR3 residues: CASSSAQGSTGELFF. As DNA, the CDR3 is TGCGCCAGCAGCTCGGCCCAGGGATCCACCGGGGAGCTGTTTTTT.

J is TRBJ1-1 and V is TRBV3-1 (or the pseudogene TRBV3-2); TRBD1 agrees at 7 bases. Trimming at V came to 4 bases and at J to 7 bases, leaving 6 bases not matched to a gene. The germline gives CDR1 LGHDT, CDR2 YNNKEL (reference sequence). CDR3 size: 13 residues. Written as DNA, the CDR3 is TGTGCCAGCAGCCGGGCCGGGACAGATGAAGCTTTCTTT. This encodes CASSRAGTDEAFF.

DNA for the CDR3: TGCGCCAGCAGCTTCGGGACTAGCGGAGGAGGGGAGCAGTACTTC. It encodes CASSFGTSGGGEQYF. The chain carries TRBV5-1 and TRBJ2-7, with TRBD2 identical over 11 bases. CDR3 size: 15 residues. From germline, CDR1 is SGHRS and CDR2 YFSETQ. J was trimmed by 7 bases and V by 2 bases; bases with no gene match: 8.

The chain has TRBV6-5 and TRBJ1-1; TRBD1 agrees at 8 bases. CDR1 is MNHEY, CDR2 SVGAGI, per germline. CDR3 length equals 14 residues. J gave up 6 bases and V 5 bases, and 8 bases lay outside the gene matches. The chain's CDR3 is CASSTRTGHSEAFF. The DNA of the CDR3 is TGTGCCAGCAGTACACGGACAGGGCATTCTGAAGCTTTCTTT.

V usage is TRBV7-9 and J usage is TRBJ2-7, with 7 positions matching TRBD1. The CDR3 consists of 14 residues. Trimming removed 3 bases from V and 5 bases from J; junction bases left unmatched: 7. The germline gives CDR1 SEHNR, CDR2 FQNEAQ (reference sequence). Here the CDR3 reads CASSLDDRVHEQYF. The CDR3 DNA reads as TGTGCCAGCAGCTTGGATGACAGGGTCCACGAGCAGTACTTC.

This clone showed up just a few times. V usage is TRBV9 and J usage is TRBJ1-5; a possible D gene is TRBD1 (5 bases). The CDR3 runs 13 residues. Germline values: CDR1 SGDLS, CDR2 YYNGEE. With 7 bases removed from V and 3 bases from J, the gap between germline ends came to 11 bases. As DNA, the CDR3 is TGTGCCAGCGGGAAACAGGACAATCAGCCCCAGCATTTT. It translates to CASGKQDNQPQHF.